This TCR beta chain appears in the sequencing data of a study of tumor-infiltrating lymphocytes in primary liver carcinoma. Study details: Stage T1-T3 N0M0 and a size of about 4.2 to 10 cm characterized the tumors. Every sample contained roughly 3.5 to 7.13 million productive TCRbeta reads, and these numbers were similar from one tissue type to another.

Unsorted whole blood yielded blood RNA, and germline DNA was extracted as well. From 500 ng of total RNA, TCR beta-specific cDNA was reverse-transcribed using a constant-region primer. Amplification in three nested multiplex PCR rounds with slightly modified ARM-PCR gave rise to TCR beta libraries. Primers for the first two PCR rounds were TRBV1-TRBV30 forward primers and a C-beta reverse primer (about 10 cycles per round). TCRdb re-derived calls from the multiplex PCR reads in MiXCR, one entry per CDR3 protein. The table includes roughly 330,000 distinct CDR3 sequences, about 61% detected once. As concerns this clonotype: The junction shows a germline mismatch at one end, possibly a read error.

CDR1 is SGHDT and CDR2 is YYEEEE in the germline V gene. The CDR3 has 14 amino acids. The TCR originated in a man in his forties or fifties with primary liver carcinoma and hepatitis B virus infection. The sequenced sample consisted of peripheral blood. The V call is TRBV5-6, the J call TRBJ2-5, with 8 bases that match TRBD2. This CDR3 is CTSSLGTSQETQYF. Here the CDR3 DNA reads TGTACCAGCAGCTTGGGGACTAGCCAAGAGACCCAGTACTTC. Full variable domain (outside the CDR3, taken from reference TRBV5-6 and TRBJ2-5): DAGVTQSPTHLIKTRGQQVTLRCSPKSGHDTVSWYQQALGQGPQFIFQYYEEEERQRGNFPDRFSGHQFPNYSSELNVNALLLGDSALYLCTSSLGTSQETQYFGPGTRLLVL.